The clone carrying this T cell receptor (beta chain) was seen many times. The antigen remains unidentified. The data are from a study of T cell repertoires in cytomegalovirus infection. The wider study: Selected CMV epitopes included recently identified HLA-C-restricted ones as well as well-studied HLA-B-restricted ones. Public signatures in TCR beta pointed to CMV infection and matching HLA type. Study-wide findings and caveats: Cumulative public TCR beta family frequency identified CMV carriers with the relevant HLA. HLA-C-restricted CMV clonotypes gave the most frequent clonotype in two of eight donors.

Deletions cut 7 bases from V and 2 bases from J, with 18 bases between. Germline CDR1 is SGHVS and CDR2 is FNYEAQ. The CDR3 spans 15 residues. Using its own MiXCR run on the reads, TCRdb lists one record per CDR3 protein. Here the sample spans about 330,000 distinct CDR3 sequences, about 32% being singletons. This chain links TRBV7-6 with TRBJ2-7; TRBD1 is a possible D gene (6 bases). The source was cultured PBMCs, collected from culture after CMV antigen stimulation. This receptor was obtained from a human donor in good health (CMV status not recorded). Some clones in this sample may be carry-over from other donors' samples. The CDR3 is CASTPRTENPYEQYF. DNA of the CDR3: TGTGCCAGCACCCCAAGGACAGAAAACCCCTACGAGCAGTACTTC.